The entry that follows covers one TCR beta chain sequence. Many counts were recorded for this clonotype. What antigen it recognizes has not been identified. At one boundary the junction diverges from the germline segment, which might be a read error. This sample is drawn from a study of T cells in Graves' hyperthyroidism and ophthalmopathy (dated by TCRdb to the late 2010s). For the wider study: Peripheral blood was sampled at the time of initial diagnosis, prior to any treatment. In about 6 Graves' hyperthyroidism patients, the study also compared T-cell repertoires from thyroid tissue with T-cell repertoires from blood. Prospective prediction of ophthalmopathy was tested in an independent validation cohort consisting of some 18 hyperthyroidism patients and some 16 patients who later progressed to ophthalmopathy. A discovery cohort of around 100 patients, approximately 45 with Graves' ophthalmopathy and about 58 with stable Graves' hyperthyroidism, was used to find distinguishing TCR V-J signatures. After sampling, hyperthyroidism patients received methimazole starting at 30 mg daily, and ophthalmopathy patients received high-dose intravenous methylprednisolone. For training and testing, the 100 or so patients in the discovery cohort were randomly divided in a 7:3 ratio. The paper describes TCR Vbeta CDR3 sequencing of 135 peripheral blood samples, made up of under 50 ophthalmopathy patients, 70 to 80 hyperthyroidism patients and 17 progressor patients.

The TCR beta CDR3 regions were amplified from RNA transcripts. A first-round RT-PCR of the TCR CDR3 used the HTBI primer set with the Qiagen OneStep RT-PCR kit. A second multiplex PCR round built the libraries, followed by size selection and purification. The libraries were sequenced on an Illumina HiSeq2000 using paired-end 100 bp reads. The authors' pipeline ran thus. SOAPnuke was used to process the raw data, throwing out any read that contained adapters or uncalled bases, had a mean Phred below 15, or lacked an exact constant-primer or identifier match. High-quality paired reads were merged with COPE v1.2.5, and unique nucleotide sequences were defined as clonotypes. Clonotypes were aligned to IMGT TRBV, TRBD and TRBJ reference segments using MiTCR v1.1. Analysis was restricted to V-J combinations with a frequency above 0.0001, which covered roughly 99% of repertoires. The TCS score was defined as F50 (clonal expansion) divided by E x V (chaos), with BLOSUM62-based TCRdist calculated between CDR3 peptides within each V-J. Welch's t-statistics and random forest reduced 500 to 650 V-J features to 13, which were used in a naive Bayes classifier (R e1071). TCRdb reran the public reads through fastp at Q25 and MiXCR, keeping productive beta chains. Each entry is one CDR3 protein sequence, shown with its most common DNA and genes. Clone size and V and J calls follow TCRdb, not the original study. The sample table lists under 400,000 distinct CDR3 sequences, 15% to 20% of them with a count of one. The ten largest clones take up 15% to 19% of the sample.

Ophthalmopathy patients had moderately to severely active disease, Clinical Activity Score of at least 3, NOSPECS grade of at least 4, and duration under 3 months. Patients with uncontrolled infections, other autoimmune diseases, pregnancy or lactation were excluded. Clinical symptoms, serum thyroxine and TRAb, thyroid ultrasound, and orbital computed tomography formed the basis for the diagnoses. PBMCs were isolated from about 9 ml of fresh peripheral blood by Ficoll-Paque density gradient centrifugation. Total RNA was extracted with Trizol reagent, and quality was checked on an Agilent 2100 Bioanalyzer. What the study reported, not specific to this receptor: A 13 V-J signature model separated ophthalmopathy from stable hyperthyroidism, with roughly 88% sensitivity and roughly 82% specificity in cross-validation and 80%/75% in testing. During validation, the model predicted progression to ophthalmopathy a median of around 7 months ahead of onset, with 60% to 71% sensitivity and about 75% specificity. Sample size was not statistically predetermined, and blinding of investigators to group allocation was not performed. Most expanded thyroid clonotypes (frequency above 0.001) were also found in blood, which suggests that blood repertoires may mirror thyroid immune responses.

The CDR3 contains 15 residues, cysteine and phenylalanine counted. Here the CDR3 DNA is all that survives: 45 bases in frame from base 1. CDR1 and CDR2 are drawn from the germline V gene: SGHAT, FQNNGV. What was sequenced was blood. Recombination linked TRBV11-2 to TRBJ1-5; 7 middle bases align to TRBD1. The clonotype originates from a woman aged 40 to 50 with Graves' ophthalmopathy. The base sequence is TGTGCCAGCGGCTTCGACGGACAGGGCAATCAGCCCCAGCATTTT. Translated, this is CASGFDGQGNQPQHF. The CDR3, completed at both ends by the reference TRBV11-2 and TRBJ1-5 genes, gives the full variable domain EAGVAQSPRYKIIEKRQSVAFWCNPISGHATLYWYQQILGQGPKLLIQFQNNGVVDDSQLPKDRFSAERLKGVDSTLKIQPAKLEDSAVYLCASGFDGQGNQPQHFGDGTRLSIL.